This TCR beta chain was sequenced during a study of glioma-infiltrating T cells. Study observations and caveats: CDR3 overlap between tissue and blood was very small. Above-expected tissue-blood divergence occurred in all gliomas, most in low-grade ones.

The iRepertoire nested amplicon-rescue multiplex PCR amplified TCR alpha and beta CDR3s from RNA. Tissue mRNA or PBMC total RNA, roughly 90-400 ng, went into one-step reverse transcription and amplification. TCRdb used MiXCR to reprocess the multiplex PCR reads, holding one entry per CDR3 protein. This sample has 44,000 or so distinct CDR3 sequences; around 20% occur once, and the top ten carry more than 5.5%. This clonotype is labeled medium-sized (0.01 to 0.1%). The antigen is undetermined. The sample was glioma tissue, nonneoplastic brain tissue, or PBMCs (not recorded which). The receptor comes from a human donor with low-grade glioma or glioblastoma, undergoing nonglioma brain surgery, or in good health (not recorded which).

The CDR3: CASSIGPDTQYF. CDR3 sequence (DNA): TGTGCCAGCTCTATAGGTCCAGATACGCAGTATTTT. The rearrangement uses TRBV27 and TRBJ2-3; unclear D gene. The CDR3 spans 12 residues. CDR1 MNHEY and CDR2 SMNVEV come from the germline V gene (reference sequence). Trimming left V 8 bases short and J 4 bases short, with 10 bases between.